The 5 T cell receptor beta chains listed next were all sequenced from one sample in a study of early T cells in non-severe SARS-CoV-2 infection. A single record per CDR3 protein comes from TCRdb applying MiXCR to the 5' RACE reads. The profile shows about 22,000 distinct CDR3 sequences, 5% of them singletons. Sequencing was carried out using whole blood. All receptors derive from an adult who was a healthcare worker with PCR-confirmed SARS-CoV-2 infection or an uninfected control (not recorded which).

CDR3 nucleotide sequence: TGTGCCAGCAGTACTGGGGGGGGGTCCTACAATGAGCAGTTCTTC. This codes for CASSTGGGSYNEQFF. This chain links TRBV12-3 or TRBV12-4 with TRBJ2-1; TRBD2 matches at 7 bases. This CDR3 has 15 residues. Unmatched junction bases numbered 5, after V lost 5 bases and J lost 1 base.

A few counts support this clonotype. CDR3: CASSLLGAENTEAFF. As DNA, the CDR3 is TGCGCCAGCAGCCTACTTGGGGCAGAGAACACTGAAGCTTTCTTT. This rearrangement joins TRBV5-1 to TRBJ1-1; a weak D match, TRBD1 (5 bases). Per germline, CDR1 SGHRS and CDR2 YFSETQ. V lost 4 bases and J 1 base, leaving 14 bases between the germline ends. The length of the CDR3 is 15 residues. The full variable domain, with the rest looked up from reference TRBV5-1 and TRBJ1-1, is KAGVTQTPRYLIKTRGQQVTLSCSPISGHRSVSWYQQTPGQGLQFLFEYFSETQRNKGNFPGRFSGRQFSNSRSEMNVSTLELGDSALYLCASSLLGAENTEAFFGQGTRLTVV.

CDR3 residues: CSVDAGGVDTQYF. The CDR3 coding sequence is TGCAGCGTTGATGCGGGGGGAGTGGATACGCAGTATTTT. The chain has TRBV29-1 and TRBJ2-3, with 8 bases aligning to TRBD2. V dropped 3 bases and J dropped 6; count of bases not matched to a gene: 5. The CDR3 spans 13 residues. CDR1 and CDR2 (germline): SQVTM, ANQGSEA.

This clonotype was seen ten or more times. This chain links TRBV19 with TRBJ2-7; possibly TRBD1 for D (5 bases). This CDR3 is 13 amino acids long. Looked up from germline, CDR1 is LNHDA and CDR2 is SQIVND (reference sequence). The germline V and J ends were trimmed by 2 bases and 2 bases, with 7 bases remaining between them. CDR3 sequence: CASSIQGTYEQYF. CDR3 nucleotide sequence: TGTGCCAGTAGTATACAGGGCACCTACGAGCAGTACTTC.

This clonotype showed up many times. The V and J genes are TRBV18 and TRBJ1-6; TRBD1 might be the D (6 bases). This CDR3 spans 15 amino acids. With 5 bases removed from V and 7 bases from J, the gap between germline ends came to 15 bases. Per the germline V gene, CDR1 is KGHSH and CDR2 is LQKENI. As DNA, the CDR3 is TGTGCCAGCTCAACCCGTGGAGGGGGGAATTCACCCCTCCACTTT. Translation gives CASSTRGGGNSPLHF.